The clone carrying this T cell receptor beta chain was observed a handful of times. This sample was included in a study of T cells in Graves' hyperthyroidism and ophthalmopathy. The CDR3 is made up of 16 amino acids. The germline CDR1 and CDR2 sequences are SEHNR and FQNEAQ (reference sequence). V shed 1 base and J 1 base; nucleotides not matched to a gene: 4. TCR beta CDR3 regions were amplified from RNA transcripts. In the first-round RT-PCR of the TCR CDR3, the HTBI primer set was used. TCRdb reprocessed the multiplex PCR reads via MiXCR and lists one record per CDR3 protein. The top ten hold 18% of the sample, which has about 560,000 distinct CDR3 sequences, approximately 15% seen once.

The sample was blood. This sequence was found in a woman under 30 with Graves' hyperthyroidism. This chain connects TRBV7-9 to TRBJ1-1; 9 nucleotides agree with TRBD1. The CDR3 sequence: CASSLDPGQGNTEAFF. As DNA, the CDR3 is TGTGCCAGCAGCTTAGACCCGGGACAGGGGAACACTGAAGCTTTCTTT. The full variable domain, its missing parts supplied by reference TRBV7-9 and TRBJ1-1, is DTGVSQNPRHKITKRGQNVTFRCDPISEHNRLYWYRQTLGQGPEFLTYFQNEAQLEKSRLLSDRFSAERPKGSFSTLEIQRTEQGDSAMYLCASSLDPGQGNTEAFFGQGTRLTVV.